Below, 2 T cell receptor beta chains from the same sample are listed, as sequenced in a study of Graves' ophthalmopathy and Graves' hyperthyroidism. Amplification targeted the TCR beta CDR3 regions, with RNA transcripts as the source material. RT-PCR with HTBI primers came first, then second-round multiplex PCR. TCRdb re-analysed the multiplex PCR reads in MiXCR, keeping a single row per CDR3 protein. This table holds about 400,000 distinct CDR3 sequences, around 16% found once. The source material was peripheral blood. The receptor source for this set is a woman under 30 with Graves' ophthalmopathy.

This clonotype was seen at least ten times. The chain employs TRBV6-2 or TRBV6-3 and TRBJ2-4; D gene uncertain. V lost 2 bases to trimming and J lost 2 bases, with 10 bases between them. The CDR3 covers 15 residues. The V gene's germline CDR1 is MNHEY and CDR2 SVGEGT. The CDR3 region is CASSYESATKNIQYF. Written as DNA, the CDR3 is TGTGCCAGCAGTTACGAGTCTGCGACCAAAAACATTCAGTACTTC.

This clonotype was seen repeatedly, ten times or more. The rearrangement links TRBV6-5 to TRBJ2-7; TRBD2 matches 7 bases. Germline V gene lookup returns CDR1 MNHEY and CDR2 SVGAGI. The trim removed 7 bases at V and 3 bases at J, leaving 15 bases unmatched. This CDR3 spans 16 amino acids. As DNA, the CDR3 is TGTGCCAGCACCCGGAGGGAGGGCATAGTGTTCTACGAGCAGTACTTC. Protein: CASTRREGIVFYEQYF.